These T cell receptor beta chains were read from a single sample in a study of T cell clusters in autoimmune cytopenias. TCRdb re-called the multiplex PCR reads; every CDR3 protein appears as one record, without DNA. Its clone listing holds roughly 8,000 distinct CDR3 sequences. Source material: peripheral blood. These receptors were collected from a human donor with an autoimmune cytopenia or autoimmune hepatitis (not recorded which). Each CDR3 is given with its conserved first and last residue. Clone size appears in some rows only: once, few, many, or a class for an expanded clone.

j_call | v_call | clone_size | cdr3_aa
TRBJ2-2 | TRBV30 | NA | CAWSVLLGELFF
TRBJ1-5 | TRBV6-2/TRBV6-3 | medium-sized | CASSYGGWGNQPQHF
TRBJ1-5 | TRBV15 | medium-sized | CATSREFYSNQPQHF
TRBJ1-1 | TRBV6-1 | medium-sized | CASSEGRGEAFF
TRBJ1-1 | TRBV7-2 | medium-sized | CASSLELGTEAFF
TRBJ2-2 | TRBV6-7 | NA | CASSGPPGRRAGELFF
TRBJ1-5 | TRBV18 | medium-sized | CASSPGRDEPQHF
TRBJ2-5 | TRBV9 | NA | CASSTRGAGRQETQYF
TRBJ2-5 | TRBV5-5 | NA | CASSLARVPIYQETQYF
TRBJ1-2 | TRBV6-5 | medium-sized | CASRLSRGNYGYTF
TRBJ2-3 | TRBV6-1 | NA | CASKPPAHTDTQYF
TRBJ2-7 | TRBV12-3/TRBV12-4 | NA | CASSFIGAYYEQYF